Listed below are T cell receptor beta chains from one sample, sequenced in a study of OX40 agonist ivuxolimab in advanced cancers. The repertoire was sequenced with immunoSEQ multiplex PCR; TCRdb's copy has only in-frame clones and lacks some. The sample includes tens of thousands of clones, 75% to 85% of them seen just once. This sample comprised CD4+ or CD8+ T cells sorted from blood, obtained in a trial of the OX40 agonist ivuxolimab. The receptor source for this set is an adult with an advanced solid tumor such as melanoma, head and neck, liver or kidney cancer. CDR3s include the opening cysteine and the closing phenylalanine or tryptophan.

>TRBV13|TRBJ1-1
CASSLEGRGAAFF
>TRBV5-1|TRBJ2-5
CASSLAGTGFQETQYF
>TRBV18|TRBJ2-7
CASSMEPGQGSYEQYF
>TRBV6-5|TRBJ2-5
CASSSLAGGTQETQYF
>TRBV7-2|TRBJ2-3
CASGIAGGSTDTQYF
>TRBV28|TRBJ2-6
CASIHRDRGAGANVLTF
>TRBV29-1|TRBJ1-1
CSVEMMNTEAFF
>TRBV29-1|TRBJ1-5
CSVLSWTGGSNQPQHF
>TRBV11-3|TRBJ2-7
CASSFRHSSTYEQYF
>TRBV19|TRBJ2-5
CASSTAEGETQYF
>TRBV7-3|TRBJ2-3
CASSSQGFFTDTQYF
>TRBV2|TRBJ1-1
CASSPHEMNTEAFF
>TRBV27|TRBJ1-6
CASSLRGVSFVYNSPLHF
>TRBV28|TRBJ1-1
CASSWTGRSEAFF
>TRBV28|TRBJ2-2
CASRRGVNTGELFF
>TRBV7-6|TRBJ2-7
CASSWVDEQYF
>TRBV9|TRBJ2-1
CASRGQGSPYNEQFF
>TRBV29-1|TRBJ2-4
CSVHGQGGNIQYF
>TRBV5-1|TRBJ1-1
CASSLKGDTEAFF
>TRBV7-2|TRBJ1-5
CASSLAGHQPQHF
>TRBV2|TRBJ1-1
CASSDDRKNTEAFF
>TRBV7-8|TRBJ1-1
CASSLWSRGTEAFF
>TRBV11-3|TRBJ2-7
CASSLSGDEQYF
>TRBV28|TRBJ1-2
CASRISGGFRGYTF
>TRBV29-1|TRBJ1-1
CSVETGQGMNTEAFF
>TRBV2|TRBJ2-5
CASSGTRQETQYF